This entry describes one T cell receptor beta chain. What it binds is not known. PCR employed 60 Vbeta and 13 Jbeta primers. Assay used: immunoSEQ multiplex PCR; TCRdb lists only in-frame clones, some missing. Counted here are over 100,000 clones, approximately 80% occurring once; the ten biggest clones make up 1.5% to 2%. Trimming cost V 6 bases and J 4 bases; bases outside gene matches: 3. The CDR3 loop spans 13 amino acids. CDR1 MNHEY and CDR2 SMNVEV come from the germline V gene (reference sequence). The source of the sample is a study of cytomegalovirus exposure and HLA in healthy donors. On the study more broadly: Clustering assigned 70% to 90% of the approximately 390 genotyped donors to the Caucasian-associated ancestry cluster. Study conclusions and caveats: The authors considered a cluster of highly shared sequence variants likely to be a sequencing artifact. Most TCR sequences were seen very rarely across donors, but some public TCRs occurred in many.

The material sequenced was PBMCs. The rearrangement uses TRBV27 and TRBJ1-5; 7 nucleotides agree with TRBD1. This clonotype originated in a woman aged 40 to 50 in good health and CMV-seronegative. DNA of the CDR3: TGTGCCAGCAGAAGACAGGGAAATCAGCCCCAGCATTTT. Residues: CASRRQGNQPQHF.